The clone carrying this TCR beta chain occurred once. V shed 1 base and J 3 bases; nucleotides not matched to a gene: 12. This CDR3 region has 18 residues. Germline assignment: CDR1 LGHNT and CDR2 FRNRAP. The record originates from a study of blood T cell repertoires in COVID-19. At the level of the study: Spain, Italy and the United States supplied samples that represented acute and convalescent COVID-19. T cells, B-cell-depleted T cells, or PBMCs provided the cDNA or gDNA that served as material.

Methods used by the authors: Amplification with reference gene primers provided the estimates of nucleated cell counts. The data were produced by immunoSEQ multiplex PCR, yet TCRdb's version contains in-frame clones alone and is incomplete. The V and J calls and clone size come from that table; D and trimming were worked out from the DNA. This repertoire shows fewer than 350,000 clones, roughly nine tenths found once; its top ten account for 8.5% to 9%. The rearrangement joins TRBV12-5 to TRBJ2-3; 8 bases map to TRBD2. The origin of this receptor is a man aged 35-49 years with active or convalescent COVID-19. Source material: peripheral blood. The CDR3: CASGLAWLGGRPTDTQYF. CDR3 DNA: TGTGCTAGTGGTTTGGCATGGCTCGGCGGGAGGCCGACAGATACGCAGTATTTT.